These T cell receptor beta chains were read from a single sample in a study of T cell responses to AZD1222 COVID-19 vaccine. The assay was immunoSEQ multiplex PCR, and TCRdb's table has in-frame clones only and misses some. The repertoire includes 40,000 to 55,000 clones, around nine tenths of them detected once, and about 1.1% sits in the top ten. Sequencing used peripheral blood, obtained 28 days after the second AZD1222 dose. These receptors all come from an adult who received the AZD1222 COVID-19 vaccine. Both conserved end residues are part of each CDR3. Each record gives: J gene, V gene, CDR3 length, D gene, clone size, CDR3 DNA, CDR3 protein. A D gene is named only where the DNA matches it firmly. Where a row states a size, it is once, few, many or the class of an expanded clone; other rows omit it.

J gene: TRBJ2-2
V gene: TRBV28
CDR3 length: 16
D gene: TRBD1
clone size: -
CDR3 DNA: TGTGCCAGCAGTAGCCGAGACAGGGTTTACGCTGGGGAGCTGTTTTTT
CDR3 protein: CASSSRDRVYAGELFF

J gene: TRBJ2-6
V gene: TRBV5-8
CDR3 length: 17
D gene: -
clone size: -
CDR3 DNA: TGTGCCAGCAGCATTCAAATAGGGGGCTCTGGGGCCAACGTCCTGACTTTC
CDR3 protein: CASSIQIGGSGANVLTF

J gene: TRBJ2-3
V gene: TRBV5-6
CDR3 length: 18
D gene: TRBD2
clone size: -
CDR3 DNA: TGTGCCAGCAGCTCCCTAGCGGGCCCACAAACTAACACAGATACGCAGTATTTT
CDR3 protein: CASSSLAGPQTNTDTQYF

J gene: TRBJ2-3
V gene: TRBV18
CDR3 length: 15
D gene: -
clone size: once
CDR3 DNA: TGTGCCAGCTCACCACTGGGTACAGAGACAGATACGCAGTATTTT
CDR3 protein: CASSPLGTETDTQYF

J gene: TRBJ1-1
V gene: TRBV6-7
CDR3 length: 13
D gene: -
clone size: -
CDR3 DNA: TGTGCCAGCTCACAGGGTTTGAACACTGAAGCTTTCTTT
CDR3 protein: CASSQGLNTEAFF

J gene: TRBJ2-5
V gene: TRBV19
CDR3 length: 13
D gene: -
clone size: -
CDR3 DNA: TGTGCCAGTAGGGTAGAAAACCAAGAGACCCAGTACTTC
CDR3 protein: CASRVENQETQYF

J gene: TRBJ2-3
V gene: TRBV5-1
CDR3 length: 17
D gene: -
clone size: -
CDR3 DNA: TGCGCCAGCAGCTTGGGCGTGGGACCGGGACTCTCAGATACGCAGTATTTT
CDR3 protein: CASSLGVGPGLSDTQYF

J gene: TRBJ2-1
V gene: TRBV9
CDR3 length: 13
D gene: -
clone size: -
CDR3 DNA: TGTGCCAGCAGCGTACTAGTAGACAATGAGCAGTTCTTC
CDR3 protein: CASSVLVDNEQFF

J gene: TRBJ1-5
V gene: TRBV28
CDR3 length: 16
D gene: TRBD1
clone size: -
CDR3 DNA: TGTGCCACCCAGGAGGGTACAGGGGGTAGCAATCAGCCCCAGCATTTT
CDR3 protein: CATQEGTGGSNQPQHF

J gene: TRBJ2-3
V gene: TRBV19
CDR3 length: 16
D gene: TRBD2
clone size: -
CDR3 DNA: TGTGCCAGTAGTGGACTCCCTAGCGGGAGTACAGATACGCAGTATTTT
CDR3 protein: CASSGLPSGSTDTQYF

J gene: TRBJ2-5
V gene: TRBV2
CDR3 length: 13
D gene: -
clone size: -
CDR3 DNA: TGTGCCAGCAGTGAGCGGCACCAAGAGACCCAGTACTTC
CDR3 protein: CASSERHQETQYF

J gene: TRBJ1-2
V gene: TRBV7-9
CDR3 length: 17
D gene: -
clone size: -
CDR3 DNA: TGTGCCAGCATCCCGCACACCCCCGGGCCGGGATCGGGGGGCTACACCTTC
CDR3 protein: CASIPHTPGPGSGGYTF

J gene: TRBJ2-1
V gene: TRBV5-1
CDR3 length: 14
D gene: TRBD2
clone size: -
CDR3 DNA: TGCGCCAGCAGCGAGGGACTAGCCTACAATGAGCAGTTCTTC
CDR3 protein: CASSEGLAYNEQFF

J gene: TRBJ1-1
V gene: TRBV19
CDR3 length: 14
D gene: TRBD1
clone size: -
CDR3 DNA: TGTGCCAGTAGCCCGGACAGGGAGAACACTGAAGCTTTCTTT
CDR3 protein: CASSPDRENTEAFF

J gene: TRBJ2-1
V gene: TRBV18
CDR3 length: 16
D gene: TRBD2
clone size: -
CDR3 DNA: TGTGCCAGCTCACCACAGGCGGGAGCTTACTACAATGAGCAGTTCTTC
CDR3 protein: CASSPQAGAYYNEQFF

J gene: TRBJ2-1
V gene: TRBV12-3/TRBV12-4
CDR3 length: 12
D gene: -
clone size: -
CDR3 DNA: TGTGCCAGCACCCCCCACCCTGATGAGCAGTTCTTC
CDR3 protein: CASTPHPDEQFF

J gene: TRBJ2-1
V gene: TRBV29-1
CDR3 length: 16
D gene: TRBD1
clone size: -
CDR3 DNA: TGCAGCGTTGAGTTCGGGACAGGGGAGTCCTACAATGAGCAGTTCTTC
CDR3 protein: CSVEFGTGESYNEQFF

J gene: TRBJ2-3
V gene: TRBV5-1
CDR3 length: 14
D gene: TRBD2
clone size: -
CDR3 DNA: TGCGCCAGCAGCCCTCAAGCGGGAGCAGATACGCAGTATTTT
CDR3 protein: CASSPQAGADTQYF

J gene: TRBJ2-7
V gene: TRBV19
CDR3 length: 15
D gene: TRBD1
clone size: once
CDR3 DNA: TGTGCCAGTAGTACCCAAGGGGGCCAGATCTACGAGCAGTACTTC
CDR3 protein: CASSTQGGQIYEQYF

J gene: TRBJ1-1
V gene: TRBV7-3
CDR3 length: 14
D gene: -
clone size: -
CDR3 DNA: TGTGCCAGCAGCTTAAGGGCAGGGCACACTGAAGCTTTCTTT
CDR3 protein: CASSLRAGHTEAFF

J gene: TRBJ2-7
V gene: TRBV5-1
CDR3 length: 16
D gene: TRBD2
clone size: once
CDR3 DNA: TGCGCCAGCAGCCCAGAGGGAGCGGGAGGCCCATACGAGCAGTACTTC
CDR3 protein: CASSPEGAGGPYEQYF

J gene: TRBJ1-1
V gene: TRBV28
CDR3 length: 15
D gene: -
clone size: -
CDR3 DNA: TGTGCCAGCAGTTTAAGAGGCTCGCCAGGGACTGAAGCTTTCTTT
CDR3 protein: CASSLRGSPGTEAFF

J gene: TRBJ2-1
V gene: TRBV7-9
CDR3 length: 13
D gene: -
clone size: -
CDR3 DNA: TGTGCCAGCAGCGAGGGACTTTACAATGAGCAGTTCTTC
CDR3 protein: CASSEGLYNEQFF

J gene: TRBJ1-1
V gene: TRBV7-9
CDR3 length: 14
D gene: -
clone size: -
CDR3 DNA: TGTGCCAGCAGCTTAGGTTCAGGGTTCACTGAAGCTTTCTTT
CDR3 protein: CASSLGSGFTEAFF

J gene: TRBJ1-2
V gene: TRBV7-9
CDR3 length: 12
D gene: -
clone size: -
CDR3 DNA: TGTGCCAGCAGCACGGGCCTCTTTGGCTACACCTTC
CDR3 protein: CASSTGLFGYTF

J gene: TRBJ2-1
V gene: TRBV25-1
CDR3 length: 15
D gene: TRBD1
clone size: -
CDR3 DNA: TGTGCCAGCAGTGTTGGGACAGGGGTCTACAATGAGCAGTTCTTC
CDR3 protein: CASSVGTGVYNEQFF

J gene: TRBJ2-3
V gene: TRBV5-1
CDR3 length: 16
D gene: TRBD1
clone size: once
CDR3 DNA: TGCGCCAGCAGCCGCGGGACAGGGAGAAAGACAGATACGCAGTATTTT
CDR3 protein: CASSRGTGRKTDTQYF

J gene: TRBJ2-7
V gene: TRBV9
CDR3 length: 13
D gene: -
clone size: -
CDR3 DNA: TGTGCCAGCAGCGGCCAGGGTTCTCACGAGCAGTACTTC
CDR3 protein: CASSGQGSHEQYF

J gene: TRBJ2-5
V gene: TRBV29-1
CDR3 length: 13
D gene: -
clone size: -
CDR3 DNA: TGCAGCGTTGTAGATTACAGGTCAGAGACCCAGTACTTC
CDR3 protein: CSVVDYRSETQYF

J gene: TRBJ1-1
V gene: TRBV9
CDR3 length: 11
D gene: -
clone size: -
CDR3 DNA: TGTGCCAGCAGCGCTGGAGCTGAAGCTTTCTTT
CDR3 protein: CASSAGAEAFF

J gene: TRBJ1-1
V gene: TRBV19
CDR3 length: 13
D gene: -
clone size: -
CDR3 DNA: TGTGCCAGTAGGGGTATTCAAGGAACTGAAGCTTTCTTT
CDR3 protein: CASRGIQGTEAFF

J gene: TRBJ2-2
V gene: TRBV29-1
CDR3 length: 13
D gene: -
clone size: once
CDR3 DNA: TGCAGCGTTGAAGCTAGCGCCCCCGGGGAGCTGTTTTTT
CDR3 protein: CSVEASAPGELFF

J gene: TRBJ1-6
V gene: TRBV7-8
CDR3 length: 15
D gene: -
clone size: few
CDR3 DNA: TGTGCCAGCAGCACCTTTAGCTCCTATAATTCACCCCTCCACTTT
CDR3 protein: CASSTFSSYNSPLHF

J gene: TRBJ2-7
V gene: TRBV7-2
CDR3 length: 17
D gene: TRBD2
clone size: -
CDR3 DNA: TGTGCCAGCAGCCTCGGGACTAGCGGGAGTGGGTCCTACGAGCAGTACTTC
CDR3 protein: CASSLGTSGSGSYEQYF

J gene: TRBJ2-1
V gene: TRBV2
CDR3 length: 13
D gene: TRBD1
clone size: -
CDR3 DNA: TGTGCCAGCAGTGGACAGGGAGTCAATGAGCAGTTCTTC
CDR3 protein: CASSGQGVNEQFF

J gene: TRBJ2-7
V gene: TRBV4-1
CDR3 length: 14
D gene: -
clone size: -
CDR3 DNA: TGCGCCAGCAGCCAAGTAGCTGGGTTGTACGAGCAGTACTTC
CDR3 protein: CASSQVAGLYEQYF

J gene: TRBJ2-1
V gene: TRBV6-2/TRBV6-3
CDR3 length: 16
D gene: TRBD2
clone size: -
CDR3 DNA: TGTGCCAGCAGTTCCGGGACTAGCGGGAGTAGAAATGAGCAGTTCTTC
CDR3 protein: CASSSGTSGSRNEQFF

J gene: TRBJ2-7
V gene: TRBV5-1
CDR3 length: 15
D gene: -
clone size: -
CDR3 DNA: TGCGCCAGCAGCGTCGTCGCGGGAACCACCTACGAGCAGTACTTC
CDR3 protein: CASSVVAGTTYEQYF

J gene: TRBJ2-5
V gene: TRBV2
CDR3 length: 13
D gene: -
clone size: -
CDR3 DNA: TGTGCCAGCATATTGGAGAGGACGGAGACCCAGTACTTC
CDR3 protein: CASILERTETQYF

J gene: TRBJ2-5
V gene: TRBV25-1
CDR3 length: 15
D gene: -
clone size: -
CDR3 DNA: TGTGCCAGCAGTGCCTACAGGGTTCTCCCAGAGACCCAGTACTTC
CDR3 protein: CASSAYRVLPETQYF

J gene: TRBJ1-4
V gene: TRBV5-5
CDR3 length: 15
D gene: -
clone size: -
CDR3 DNA: TGTGCCAGCAGTGGACGTGAGGCAACTAATGAAAAACTGTTTTTT
CDR3 protein: CASSGREATNEKLFF